Below are 12 T cell receptor beta chains sequenced from a single sample in a study of T cell responses to AZD1222 COVID-19 vaccine. Sequencing used immunoSEQ multiplex PCR; TCRdb keeps in-frame clones, though not all of them. The data show about 39,000 clones, approximately 85% seen once. The source material was peripheral blood, sampled 28 days after the second dose of the MenACWY control vaccine. The receptors derive from an adult who received the MenACWY meningococcal vaccine as a control.

V gene TRBV28 combines with J gene TRBJ2-1, with D tentatively TRBD2 (6 bases). V shed 4 bases and J shed 2 bases, with 15 bases lying between them. The CDR3 has 16 amino acids. CDR1 and CDR2 from the germline V gene are MDHEN and SYDVKM. This CDR3 reads CASSYVAVNPYNEQFF. The CDR3 nucleotides read TGTGCCAGCAGTTACGTAGCGGTGAATCCCTACAATGAGCAGTTCTTC.

The J gene is TRBJ1-2, the V gene TRBV28, with D possibly matching TRBD1 (5 bases). V shed 6 bases and J shed 8 bases, with 16 bases lying between them. This CDR3 region has 13 residues. Germline CDR1 MDHEN, CDR2 SYDVKM. The CDR3 region is CASRPDRRDGYTF. The CDR3 DNA follows: TGTGCCAGCAGACCCGACAGACGGGACGGCTACACCTTC.

The rearrangement uses TRBV5-1 and TRBJ2-7; 8 positions agree with TRBD2. V shed 4 bases, J shed 6 bases, and the junction held 15 bases outside the gene matches. The germline V gene encodes CDR1 SGHRS and CDR2 YFSETQ. This CDR3 spans 16 amino acids. The CDR3 DNA follows: TGCGCCAGCAGCCCCGACACTTCTCCGGGAGGGAGCGAGCAGTACTTC. Residues: CASSPDTSPGGSEQYF.

Details on this clone: The same CDR3 also results from other DNA sequences found in this sample. The chain links TRBV7-9 to TRBJ2-7; D unresolved. Germline lookup yields CDR1 SEHNR and CDR2 FQNEAQ (reference sequence). Trimming removed 1 base from V and 0 bases from J, with 7 bases in between. CDR3 length: 14 amino acids. Here the CDR3 DNA reads TGTGCCAGCAGCTTAGGCTCAGTCTCCTACGAGCAGTACTTC. Translation gives CASSLGSVSYEQYF.

This rearrangement joins TRBV28 to TRBJ2-1; perhaps TRBD2 as D (5 bases). Between the trimmed V and J ends, which lost 6 bases and 10 bases, there was a span of 16 bases. The CDR3 covers 13 residues. Germline CDR1 reads MDHEN; CDR2 reads SYDVKM. The CDR3 sequence: CASSRTGLEEQFF. CDR3 sequence (DNA): TGTGCCAGCAGCCGGACTGGGCTAGAGGAGCAGTTCTTC. Full variable domain (missing parts from reference TRBV28 and TRBJ2-1): DVKVTQSSRYLVKRTGEKVFLECVQDMDHENMFWYRQDPGLGLRLIYFSYDVKMKEKGDIPEGYSVSREKKERFSLILESASTNQTSMYLCASSRTGLEEQFFGPGTRLTVL.

This clone has just one count. V usage is TRBV27 and J usage is TRBJ2-7; D unclear. This CDR3 has 14 residues. Trimming took 3 bases from V and 6 from J, leaving 15 bases between them. Per the germline V gene, CDR1 is MNHEY and CDR2 is SMNVEV (reference sequence). The CDR3 nucleotides read TGTGCCAGCAGTTTCGGATCCTTGATCCGCGAGCAGTACTTC. Protein sequence: CASSFGSLIREQYF.

In DNA, the CDR3 is TGCAGTGCCGCGGGGGGCTACGAGCAGTACTTC. This encodes CSAAGGYEQYF. This chain connects TRBV20-1 to TRBJ2-7, with TRBD2 identical over 8 bases. Germline loops: CDR1 DFQATT, CDR2 SNEGSKA (reference sequence). The CDR3 contains 11 residues. The V segment lost 6 bases and the J segment 3 bases; nucleotides outside the gene matches: 1.

CDR3: CASSPRQVKETNEKLFF. DNA of the CDR3: TGCGCCAGCAGCCCAAGACAGGTGAAGGAAACTAATGAAAAACTGTTTTTT. J is TRBJ1-4 and V is TRBV5-1; D possibly corresponds to TRBD1 (6 bases). Germline loops: CDR1 SGHRS, CDR2 YFSETQ. V dropped 4 bases and J dropped 1 base, with 17 bases sitting between them. CDR3 length: 17 amino acids.

J is TRBJ2-7 and V is TRBV6-1; the D is unclear. The germline CDR1 and CDR2 sequences are MNHNS and SASEGT. The V and J ends lost 2 bases and 3 bases respectively, with 2 bases between them. The CDR3 totals 11 residues. The CDR3 nucleotides read TGTGCCAGCAGTGAATTCTACGAGCAGTACTTC. Protein sequence: CASSEFYEQYF.

The chain links TRBV3-1 (or the pseudogene TRBV3-2) to TRBJ2-3, with D perhaps matching TRBD2 (5 bases). CDR3 length equals 15 residues. Germline CDR1 is LGHDT and CDR2 is YNNKEL (reference sequence). V was pared by 2 bases and J by 2 bases, with 11 bases between. The CDR3 protein is CASSQRPGITDTQYF. The DNA of the CDR3 is TGTGCCAGCAGCCAAAGGCCGGGAATCACAGATACGCAGTATTTT.

This sequence joins TRBV5-6 and TRBJ1-2; tentatively, D is TRBD1 (6 bases). The V end was cut by 0 bases, the J end by 2 bases, with 17 bases between. This CDR3 spans 17 amino acids. Germline assignment: CDR1 SGHDT and CDR2 YYEEEE. In nucleotides, the CDR3 is TGTGCCAGCAGCTTGGGTCGTATGGGACACCCAAACTATGGCTACACCTTC. Its protein is CASSLGRMGHPNYGYTF.

The rearrangement uses TRBV7-2 and TRBJ1-1; D uncertain. The germline V gene has CDR1 SGHTA and CDR2 FQGNSA. The ends were cut back, 0 bases at V and 4 bases at J, with 15 bases in the middle. This CDR3 is 16 amino acids long. Here the CDR3 reads CASSLALLGSSTEAFF. Written as DNA, the CDR3 is TGTGCCAGCAGCTTAGCGCTTCTGGGTTCGAGCACTGAAGCTTTCTTT.